One sample yielded the 7 T cell receptor beta chains listed below, sequenced in a study of shared clonotypes between healthy human individuals. The data were produced by immunoSEQ multiplex PCR, yet TCRdb's version contains in-frame clones alone and is incomplete. This table has 2.3 million or so clones, over 85% appearing once. Specimen: naive CD4+ T cells from PBMCs. Described subset: CD45RA+ positively selected. These receptors came from a man aged 18 to 30 in good health. Some clones in this sample may be carry-over from other donors' samples.

The V gene is TRBV6-5, the J gene TRBJ1-2; maybe TRBD1 (6 bases). The CDR3 consists of 12 residues. V lost 6 bases and J 12 bases, leaving 17 bases between the germline ends. Germline lookup yields CDR1 MNHEY and CDR2 SVGAGI. The CDR3 bases are TGTGCCAGCAGGACACAGGGCCAGTCGAACACCTTC. This codes for CASRTQGQSNTF.

The chain uses TRBV28 and TRBJ1-2; D remains ambiguous. Germline-derived CDR1 and CDR2 are MDHEN and SYDVKM. The V gene lost 5 bases and the J gene lost 7 bases, with 8 bases spanning the gap. CDR3 length: 11 amino acids. As DNA, the CDR3 is TGTGCCAGCAGTCAGGATCCTGGCTACACCTTC. It codes for CASSQDPGYTF.

The chain has TRBV28 and TRBJ1-1; the match to TRBD1 covers 7 bases. There are 13 residues in the CDR3. Losses at the gene ends were 6 bases for V and 11 bases for J; bases not matched to a gene: 12. Per germline, CDR1 MDHEN and CDR2 SYDVKM. The CDR3 here is CASRSWDRVFAFF. As DNA, the CDR3 is TGTGCCAGCAGGTCCTGGGACAGAGTTTTCGCTTTCTTT.

The chain links TRBV5-6 to TRBJ2-2; D is perhaps TRBD1 (7 bases). The V gene lost 1 base and the J gene lost 5 bases, with 15 bases spanning the gap. The CDR3 contains 16 residues. Germline CDR1 and CDR2: SGHDT and YYEEEE. The CDR3: CASSLNGRGATGELFF. The CDR3 bases are TGTGCCAGCAGCTTGAATGGCAGGGGGGCGACCGGGGAGCTGTTTTTT.

The chain carries TRBV5-1 and TRBJ2-1; 7 positions agree with TRBD2. After removal of 6 bases from V and 4 bases from J, the junction contained 16 bases not matched to a gene. Germline CDR1 is SGHRS and CDR2 is YFSETQ. CDR3 length equals 17 residues. Here the CDR3 reads CASNPGGGLPGYNEQFF. The CDR3 DNA follows: TGCGCCAGCAACCCGGGCGGGGGTCTCCCCGGATACAATGAGCAGTTCTTC.

This chain links TRBV7-9 with TRBJ1-2, with D possibly being TRBD1 (6 bases). Between the trimmed V and J ends, which lost 6 bases and 4 bases, there was a span of 21 bases. The CDR3 is 16 amino acids. Germline CDR1 is SEHNR and CDR2 is FQNEAQ (reference sequence). The CDR3 is CASSKSTRGLGYGYTF. CDR3 bases: TGTGCCAGCAGTAAATCAACGAGGGGGTTAGGCTATGGCTACACCTTC.

The count of this clone is one. This chain connects TRBV6-6 to TRBJ1-2; D call uncertain. The CDR3 loop spans 16 amino acids. Trimming cost V 6 bases and J 4 bases, with 21 bases left between them. The germline CDR1 and CDR2 sequences are MNHNY and SVGAGI (reference sequence). The CDR3, as DNA: TGTGCCAGCAGCCCGGCTCTGGGCCGAAGTGTCTATGGCTACACCTTC. This gives the protein CASSPALGRSVYGYTF.